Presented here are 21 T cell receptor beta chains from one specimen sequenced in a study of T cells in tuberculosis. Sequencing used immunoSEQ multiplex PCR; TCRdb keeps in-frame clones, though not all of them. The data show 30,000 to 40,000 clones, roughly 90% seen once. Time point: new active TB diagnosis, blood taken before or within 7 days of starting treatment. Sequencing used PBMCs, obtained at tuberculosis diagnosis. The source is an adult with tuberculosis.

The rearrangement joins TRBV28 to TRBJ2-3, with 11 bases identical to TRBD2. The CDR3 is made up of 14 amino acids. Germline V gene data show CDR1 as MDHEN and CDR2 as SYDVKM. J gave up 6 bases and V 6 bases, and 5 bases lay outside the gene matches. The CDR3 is CASSYSGGADTQYF. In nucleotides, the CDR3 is TGTGCCAGCAGCTATAGCGGGGGGGCGGATACGCAGTATTTT.

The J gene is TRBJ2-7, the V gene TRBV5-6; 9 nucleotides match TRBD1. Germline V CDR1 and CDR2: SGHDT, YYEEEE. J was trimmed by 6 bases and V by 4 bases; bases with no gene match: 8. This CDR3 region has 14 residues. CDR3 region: CASSPGQGRSEQYF. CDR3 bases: TGTGCCAGCAGCCCAGGACAGGGGAGGAGCGAGCAGTACTTC.

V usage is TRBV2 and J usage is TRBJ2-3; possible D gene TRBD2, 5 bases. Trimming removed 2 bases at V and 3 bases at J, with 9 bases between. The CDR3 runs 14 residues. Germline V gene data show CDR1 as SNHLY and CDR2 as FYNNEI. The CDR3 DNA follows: TGTGCCAGCAGTGAAAGGCTAGCAACAGATACGCAGTATTTT. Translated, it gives CASSERLATDTQYF.

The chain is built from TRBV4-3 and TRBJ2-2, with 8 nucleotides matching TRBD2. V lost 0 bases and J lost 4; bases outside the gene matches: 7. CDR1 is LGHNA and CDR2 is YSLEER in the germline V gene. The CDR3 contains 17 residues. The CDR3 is CASSQEWGLGVTGELFF. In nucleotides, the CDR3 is TGCGCCAGCAGCCAAGAATGGGGACTAGGGGTCACCGGGGAGCTGTTTTTT.

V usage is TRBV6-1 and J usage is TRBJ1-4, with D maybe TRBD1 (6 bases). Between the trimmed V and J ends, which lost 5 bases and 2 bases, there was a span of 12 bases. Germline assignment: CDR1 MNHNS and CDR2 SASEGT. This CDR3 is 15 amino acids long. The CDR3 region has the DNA TGTGCCAGCAGTTCAGGGGCTGGTACTAATGAAAAACTGTTTTTT. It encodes CASSSGAGTNEKLFF.

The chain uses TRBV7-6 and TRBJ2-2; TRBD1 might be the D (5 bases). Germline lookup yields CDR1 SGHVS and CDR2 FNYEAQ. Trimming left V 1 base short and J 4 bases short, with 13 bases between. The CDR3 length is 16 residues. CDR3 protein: CASSLGSRAFTGELFF. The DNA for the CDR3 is TGTGCCAGCAGCTTAGGTTCCAGGGCATTCACCGGGGAGCTGTTTTTT. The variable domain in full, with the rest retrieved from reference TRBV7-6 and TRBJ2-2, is GAGVSQSPRYKVTKRGQDVALRCDPISGHVSLYWYRQALGQGPEFLTYFNYEAQQDKSGLPNDRFSAERPEGSISTLTIQRTEQRDSAMYRCASSLGSRAFTGELFFGEGSRLTVL.

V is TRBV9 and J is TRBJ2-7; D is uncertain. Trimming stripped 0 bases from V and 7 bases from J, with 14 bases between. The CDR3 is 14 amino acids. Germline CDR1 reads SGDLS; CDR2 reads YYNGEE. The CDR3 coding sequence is TGTGCCAGCAGCGTAGGAGGTAGCCTAGGAGAGCAGTACTTC. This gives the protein CASSVGGSLGEQYF. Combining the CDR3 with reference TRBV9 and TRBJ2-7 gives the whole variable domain DSGVTQTPKHLITATGQRVTLRCSPRSGDLSVYWYQQSLDQGLQFLIQYYNGEERAKGNILERFSAQQFPDLHSELNLSSLELGDSALYFCASSVGGSLGEQYFGPGTRLTVT.

CDR3 sequence reads: CSVGGSPSGNYGYTF. CDR3 nucleotide sequence: TGCAGCGTTGGAGGGTCACCTTCGGGTAACTATGGCTACACCTTC. This rearrangement joins TRBV29-1 to TRBJ1-2; D is unresolved. Germline V CDR1 and CDR2: SQVTM, ANQGSEA. V was pared by 4 bases and J by 1 base, with 16 bases between. This CDR3 region has 15 residues.

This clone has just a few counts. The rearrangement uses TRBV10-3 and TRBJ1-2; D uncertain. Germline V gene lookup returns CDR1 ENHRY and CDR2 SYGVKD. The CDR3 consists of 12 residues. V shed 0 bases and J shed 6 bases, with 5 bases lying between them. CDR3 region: CAISESPDGYTF. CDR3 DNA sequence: TGTGCCATCAGTGAGTCCCCGGATGGCTACACCTTC.

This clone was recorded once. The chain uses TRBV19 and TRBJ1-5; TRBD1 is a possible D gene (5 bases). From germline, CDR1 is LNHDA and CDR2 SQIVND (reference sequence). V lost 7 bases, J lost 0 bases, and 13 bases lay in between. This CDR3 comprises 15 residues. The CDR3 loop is CASKSRDDSNQPQHF. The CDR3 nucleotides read TGTGCCAGTAAGTCGCGGGACGATAGCAATCAGCCCCAGCATTTT.

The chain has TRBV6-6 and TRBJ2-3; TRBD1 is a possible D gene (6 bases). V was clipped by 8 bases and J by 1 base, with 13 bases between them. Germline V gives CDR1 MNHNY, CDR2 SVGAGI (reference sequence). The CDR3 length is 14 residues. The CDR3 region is CASVRKGGTDTQYF. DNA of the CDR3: TGTGCCAGCGTCCGTAAGGGGGGCACAGATACGCAGTATTTT.

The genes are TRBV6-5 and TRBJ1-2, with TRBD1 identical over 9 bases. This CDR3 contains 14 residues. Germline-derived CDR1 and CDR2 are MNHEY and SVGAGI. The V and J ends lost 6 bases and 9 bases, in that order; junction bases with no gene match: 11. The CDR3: CASSPTSNRGRYTF. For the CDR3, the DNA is TGTGCCAGCAGCCCTACCTCTAACAGGGGGCGCTACACCTTC.

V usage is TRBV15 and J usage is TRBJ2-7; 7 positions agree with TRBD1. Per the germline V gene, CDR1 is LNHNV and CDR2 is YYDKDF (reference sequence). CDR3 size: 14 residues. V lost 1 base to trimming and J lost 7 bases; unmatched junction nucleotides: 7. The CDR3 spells CATSRVGEGAEQYV. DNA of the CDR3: TGTGCCACCAGCAGAGTCGGCGAGGGGGCGGAGCAGTACGTC.

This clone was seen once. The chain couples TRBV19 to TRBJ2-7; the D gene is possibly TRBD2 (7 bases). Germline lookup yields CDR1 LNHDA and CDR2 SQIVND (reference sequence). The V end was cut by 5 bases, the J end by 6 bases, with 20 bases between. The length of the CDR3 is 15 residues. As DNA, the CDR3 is TGTGCCAGTAGTCCCGGAGGGGGGGCTTTCCGCGAGCAGTACTTC. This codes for CASSPGGGAFREQYF.

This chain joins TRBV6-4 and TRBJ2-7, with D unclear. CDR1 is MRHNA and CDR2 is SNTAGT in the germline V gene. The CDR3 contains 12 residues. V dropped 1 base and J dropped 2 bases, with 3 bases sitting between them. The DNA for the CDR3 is TGTGCCAGCAGTGACTTAACCTACGAGCAGTACTTC. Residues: CASSDLTYEQYF.

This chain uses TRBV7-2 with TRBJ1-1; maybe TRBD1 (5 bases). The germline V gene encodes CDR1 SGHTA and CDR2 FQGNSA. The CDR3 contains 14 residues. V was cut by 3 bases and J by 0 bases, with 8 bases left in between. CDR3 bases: TGTGCCAGCAGCTTGGCAGGGTTGAACACTGAAGCTTTCTTT. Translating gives CASSLAGLNTEAFF. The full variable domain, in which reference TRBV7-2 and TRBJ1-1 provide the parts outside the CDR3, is GAGVSQSPSNKVTEKGKDVELRCDPISGHTALYWYRQSLGQGLEFLIYFQGNSAPDKSGLPSDRFSAERTGGSVSTLTIQRTQQEDSAVYLCASSLAGLNTEAFFGQGTRLTVV.

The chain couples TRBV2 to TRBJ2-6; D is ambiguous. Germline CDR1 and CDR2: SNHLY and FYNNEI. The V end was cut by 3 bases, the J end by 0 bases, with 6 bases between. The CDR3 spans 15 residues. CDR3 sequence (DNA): TGTGCCAGCAGTGATATGTCCTCTGGGGCCAACGTCCTGACTTTC. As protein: CASSDMSSGANVLTF.

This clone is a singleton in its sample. The CDR3 DNA is TGTGCCAGCAGCACGACAGGGCGCGAGCAGTACGTC. This codes for CASSTTGREQYV. The chain carries TRBV6-6 and TRBJ2-7, with 7 bases matching TRBD1. The J segment lost 6 bases and the V segment lost 6 bases, leaving 5 bases of the junction unmatched. The CDR3 runs 12 residues. CDR1 and CDR2 (germline): MNHNY, SVGAGI (reference sequence).

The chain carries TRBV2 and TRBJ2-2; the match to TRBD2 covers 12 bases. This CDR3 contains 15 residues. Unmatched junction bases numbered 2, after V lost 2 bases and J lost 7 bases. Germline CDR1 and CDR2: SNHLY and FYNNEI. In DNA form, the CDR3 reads TGTGCCAGCAGTGAACTAGCGGGGGGGATCGGGGAGCTGTTTTTT. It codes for CASSELAGGIGELFF.

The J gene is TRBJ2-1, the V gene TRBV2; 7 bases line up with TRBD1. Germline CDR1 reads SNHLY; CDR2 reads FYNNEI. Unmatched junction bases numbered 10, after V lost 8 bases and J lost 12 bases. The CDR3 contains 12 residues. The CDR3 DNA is TGTGCCAGCGGTGGGGTAGGGGGCGGGCAGTTCTTC. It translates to CASGGVGGGQFF.

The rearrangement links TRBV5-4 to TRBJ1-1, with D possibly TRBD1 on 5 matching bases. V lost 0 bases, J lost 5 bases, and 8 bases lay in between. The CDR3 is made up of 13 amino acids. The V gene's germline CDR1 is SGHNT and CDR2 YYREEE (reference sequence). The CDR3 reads CASSLGGGTEAFF. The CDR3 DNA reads TGTGCCAGCAGCTTGGGTGGGGGGACTGAAGCTTTCTTT.